The rows below give T cell receptor beta chains drawn from one sample of a study of PD-1 blockade in classical Hodgkin lymphoma. The protocol was immunoSEQ multiplex PCR, while the TCRdb copy is restricted to in-frame clones and leaves out a portion. This table holds roughly 50,000 clones, around 90% found once. Here the sequenced sample was peripheral blood mononuclear cells (PBMCs), taken before the fourth cycle of nivolumab. Every receptor here comes from a human donor with classical Hodgkin lymphoma. The CDR3 runs from the conserved cysteine through the conserved F or W. D genes are given only for firm matches. Expanded clones are given a class, and other clones once, few, many or no size at all.

J | D | V | size | CDR3 | DNA
TRBJ1-2 | NA | TRBV11-3 | NA | CASSSRQVDGYTF | TGTGCCAGCAGCAGCCGCCAGGTGGATGGCTACACCTTC
TRBJ1-4 | NA | TRBV11-3 | NA | CASSLVLGEKLFF | TGTGCCAGCAGCTTAGTTTTGGGTGAAAAACTGTTTTTT
TRBJ2-3 | TRBD2 | TRBV7-8 | NA | CASSLFLAGNTDTQYF | TGTGCCAGCAGCTTATTCCTAGCGGGAAACACAGATACGCAGTATTTT
TRBJ1-5 | TRBD1 | TRBV6-5 | NA | CASSYGKGAGQPQHF | TGTGCCAGCAGTTATGGTAAGGGGGCAGGTCAGCCCCAGCATTTT
TRBJ2-7 | TRBD2 | TRBV9 | NA | CASSANLAGSRGEQYF | TGTGCCAGCAGCGCCAACCTAGCGGGGTCGAGGGGTGAGCAGTACTTC
TRBJ2-1 | NA | TRBV9 | NA | CASSVAWSHRANEQFF | TGTGCCAGCAGCGTAGCTTGGTCCCACCGTGCTAATGAGCAGTTCTTC
TRBJ2-7 | TRBD2 | TRBV6-5 | NA | CASTGLAGVYEQYF | TGTGCCAGCACGGGGTTAGCGGGAGTCTACGAGCAGTACTTC
TRBJ2-1 | NA | TRBV7-9 | NA | CASSWNAISYNEQFF | TGTGCCAGCAGCTGGAATGCCATCTCCTACAATGAGCAGTTCTTC
TRBJ2-7 | NA | TRBV9 | once | CASSPQWGAYEQYF | TGTGCCAGCAGCCCCCAATGGGGCGCGTACGAGCAGTACTTC
TRBJ2-2 | TRBD1 | TRBV29-1 | NA | CGGTGAGTGELFF | TGCGGCGGGACAGGGGCCGGCACCGGGGAGCTGTTTTTT
TRBJ2-5 | NA | TRBV7-3 | NA | CASSLRSDQVQYF | TGTGCCAGCAGCTTAAGGTCGGATCAGGTGCAGTACTTC
TRBJ2-3 | NA | TRBV6-4 | NA | CASSDSPGSTDTQYF | TGTGCCAGCAGTGACTCGCCAGGGAGCACAGATACGCAGTATTTT
TRBJ2-3 | NA | TRBV7-9 | NA | CASSLNPGPKDTQYF | TGTGCCAGCAGCTTAAATCCCGGACCGAAAGATACGCAGTATTTT
TRBJ1-3 | NA | TRBV28 | NA | CASSLYSWASGNTIYF | TGTGCCAGCAGTTTATACTCTTGGGCCTCTGGAAACACCATATATTTT
TRBJ2-1 | NA | TRBV5-1 | NA | CASEDGDSYNEQFF | TGCGCCAGCGAGGACGGAGACTCCTACAATGAGCAGTTCTTC
TRBJ1-3 | NA | TRBV6-5 | NA | CASKDRSPRGNTIYF | TGTGCCAGCAAGGACAGATCCCCACGGGGAAACACCATATATTTT
TRBJ1-4 | TRBD1 | TRBV28 | NA | CASSYRGPTNEKLFF | TGTGCCAGCAGTTACAGGGGGCCAACTAATGAAAAACTGTTTTTT
TRBJ1-3 | TRBD1 | TRBV7-8 | NA | CASSLWGQGDGNTIYF | TGTGCCAGCAGCTTATGGGGACAGGGGGACGGAAACACCATATATTTT
TRBJ1-3 | NA | TRBV7-9 | once | CASSRGTGSGNTIYF | TGTGCCAGCAGCCGAGGGACGGGCTCTGGAAACACCATATATTTT
TRBJ1-2 | NA | TRBV6-6 | NA | CAVTSEYGYTF | TGTGCCGTCACCAGTGAATATGGCTACACCTTC
TRBJ2-7 | NA | TRBV4-1 | NA | CASSQELEQIFFYEQYF | TGCGCCAGCAGCCAAGAATTAGAACAGATATTTTTTTACGAGCAGTACTTC
TRBJ1-1 | NA | TRBV4-2 | NA | CASSQTVNTEAFF | TGTGCCAGCAGCCAGACAGTGAACACTGAAGCTTTCTTT
TRBJ2-7 | NA | TRBV11-2 | NA | CASSLDSRLGTYEQYF | TGTGCCAGCAGCTTAGATTCGAGACTGGGGACCTACGAGCAGTACTTC
TRBJ1-1 | NA | TRBV11-2 | NA | CASSLDTTTEAFF | TGTGCCAGCAGCTTAGACACAACCACTGAAGCTTTCTTT
TRBJ2-7 | NA | TRBV27 | NA | CASSLVAGSYEQYF | TGTGCCAGCAGTTTGGTTGCGGGATCCTACGAGCAGTACTTC
TRBJ2-1 | TRBD2 | TRBV27 | NA | CASSPLTSGRKNEQFF | TGTGCCAGCAGTCCTTTAACTAGCGGGAGAAAGAATGAGCAGTTCTTC
TRBJ1-2 | NA | TRBV4-2 | NA | CASSGEATEYYGYTF | TGTGCCAGCAGCGGAGAAGCGACGGAATACTATGGCTACACCTTC
TRBJ1-1 | NA | TRBV30 | few | CAWSPYTEAFF | TGTGCCTGGAGTCCGTATACTGAAGCTTTCTTT
TRBJ2-7 | TRBD2 | TRBV7-3 | NA | CASSLMGGSSYEQYF | TGTGCCAGCAGCTTAATGGGCGGGAGCTCCTACGAGCAGTACTTC
TRBJ1-3 | TRBD1 | TRBV18 | once | CASSSTGGFDSTIYF | TGTGCCAGCTCATCGACAGGGGGCTTTGATAGCACCATATATTTT
TRBJ2-7 | TRBD1 | TRBV9 | NA | CASSVGDRGPYEQYF | TGTGCCAGCAGCGTTGGGGACAGGGGACCCTACGAGCAGTACTTC
TRBJ2-1 | NA | TRBV5-4 | NA | CASRLQKESGNEQFF | TGTGCCAGCAGACTTCAAAAAGAAAGCGGCAATGAGCAGTTCTTC
TRBJ1-3 | TRBD1 | TRBV7-2 | NA | CASSFSTGTGNTIYF | TGTGCCAGCAGCTTCTCGACAGGGACTGGAAACACCATATATTTT
TRBJ2-1 | NA | TRBV27 | NA | CASSLGRNNEQFF | TGTGCCAGCAGTTTAGGTAGGAACAATGAGCAGTTCTTC
TRBJ2-7 | NA | TRBV30 | NA | CAWSPSQGYEQYF | TGTGCCTGGAGTCCCTCCCAGGGCTACGAGCAGTACTTC
TRBJ2-1 | TRBD2 | TRBV6-1 | NA | CASSLTSGSYNEQFF | TGTGCCAGCAGTCTTACTAGCGGCAGCTACAATGAGCAGTTCTTC
TRBJ2-2 | NA | TRBV30 | NA | CAVPPRWAVTGELFF | TGTGCCGTCCCCCCTCGATGGGCGGTCACCGGGGAGCTGTTTTTT
TRBJ2-1 | TRBD2 | TRBV27 | NA | CASSPRLAGLYEQFF | TGTGCCAGCAGTCCTCGACTAGCGGGATTGTATGAGCAGTTCTTC